The rows below give T cell receptor beta chains drawn from one sample of a study of T cells in Graves' hyperthyroidism and ophthalmopathy. TCRdb reprocessed the multiplex PCR reads via MiXCR and lists one record per CDR3 protein. The sample consists of some 490,000 distinct CDR3 sequences, less than 25% of them appearing once. Sequencing used blood. Source of these receptors: a woman aged 70-85 years with Graves' ophthalmopathy. Both conserved end residues are part of each CDR3. A D gene is named only where the DNA matches it firmly. Only part of the rows carry a size: once, few, many, or a class if the clone is expanded.

d_call	clone_size	v_call	j_call	cdr3_aa	cdr3_nt
TRBD2	.	TRBV30	TRBJ2-3	CAWSASGTSGNTQYF	TGTGCCTGGAGTGCCTCCGGGACTAGCGGTAATACGCAGTATTTT
TRBD2	few	TRBV4-1	TRBJ2-7	CASSPVLLAGSYEQYF	TGCGCCAGCAGCCCCGTACTGCTAGCGGGCTCCTACGAGCAGTACTTC
TRBD2	.	TRBV15	TRBJ2-3	CATNAGPIGTSGRAERIDTQYF	TGTGCCACCAACGCGGGACCGATCGGGACTAGCGGGAGGGCAGAGAGGATAGATACGCAGTATTTT
.	.	TRBV6-2/TRBV6-3	TRBJ2-1	CASSYGRRTNEQFF	TGTGCCAGCAGTTACGGTAGGAGAACCAATGAGCAGTTCTTC
.	.	TRBV6-1	TRBJ1-3	CASTGGGGHTIYF	TGTGCCAGCACTGGTGGGGGGGGGCACACCATATATTTT
.	.	TRBV6-1	TRBJ2-5	CASSYVGMAGQETQYF	TGTGCCAGCAGTTATGTGGGGATGGCGGGGCAAGAGACCCAGTACTTC
.	few	TRBV7-2	TRBJ2-7	CASSRGGGLEQYF	TGTGCCAGCAGCCGCGGTGGGGGGCTCGAGCAGTACTTC
.	.	TRBV6-2/TRBV6-3	TRBJ2-5	CASSYSSGPQETQYF	TGTGCCAGCAGTTACTCTAGCGGACCCCAAGAGACCCAGTACTTC
.	.	TRBV4-1	TRBJ2-1	CASSVGNPVNYNEQFF	TGCGCCAGCAGCGTAGGTAATCCGGTTAACTACAATGAGCAGTTCTTC
.	.	TRBV11-2	TRBJ1-4	CASSLDRWVNENLFF	TGTGCCAGCAGCTTAGATCGCTGGGTTAATGAAAACCTGTTTTTT
TRBD1	.	TRBV12-3/TRBV12-4	TRBJ1-2	CASRQQGARGYTF	TGTGCCAGCAGGCAACAGGGGGCGCGAGGCTACACCTTC
TRBD2	few	TRBV6-1	TRBJ2-7	CASSSTSGRANEQYF	TGTGCCAGCAGTTCCACTAGCGGGAGGGCTAACGAGCAGTACTTC
.	many	TRBV20-1	TRBJ2-5	CSVGGASGTQYF	TGCAGTGTGGGCGGGGCATCAGGGACCCAGTACTTC
.	few	TRBV6-5	TRBJ1-5	CASSYPDEPQHF	TGTGCCAGCAGTTACCCCGATGAGCCCCAGCATTTT
.	.	TRBV9	TRBJ2-3	CASSVGSPADTQYF	TGTGCCAGCAGCGTAGGTTCCCCCGCAGATACGCAGTATTTT
TRBD2	.	TRBV5-1	TRBJ2-3	CASGGLGVGTDTQYF	TGCGCCAGCGGGGGACTAGGTGTTGGCACAGATACGCAGTATTTT
.	few	TRBV6-1	TRBJ1-3	CASSRDKTGNTIYF	TGTGCCAGCAGCCGGGACAAAACTGGAAACACCATATATTTT
.	.	TRBV18	TRBJ2-1	CASSPTLRDEQFF	TGTGCCAGCTCACCCACGTTACGGGATGAGCAGTTCTTC
TRBD2	few	TRBV20-1	TRBJ2-1	CSAPMGGSAHEQFF	TGCAGTGCGCCCATGGGCGGGAGTGCCCATGAGCAGTTCTTC
.	many	TRBV3-1	TRBJ1-1	CASSQVMGGNTEAFF	TGTGCCAGCAGCCAAGTAATGGGCGGTAACACTGAAGCTTTCTTT
.	.	TRBV20-1	TRBJ1-5	CSARDPWRDGNQPQHF	TGCAGTGCTAGAGATCCGTGGCGAGATGGCAATCAGCCCCAGCATTTT
.	.	TRBV7-2	TRBJ2-7	CASTPGRSSYEQYF	TGTGCCAGCACCCCGGGACGGAGCTCCTACGAGCAGTACTTC
.	few	TRBV6-5	TRBJ2-2	CASSYGSGELFF	TGTGCCAGCAGTTACGGGTCCGGGGAGCTGTTTTTT
TRBD1	.	TRBV20-1	TRBJ1-6	CSAPDRAGGYSPLHF	TGCAGTGCTCCGGACAGGGCAGGCGGTTATTCACCCCTCCACTTT
.	.	TRBV18	TRBJ1-5	CASSPLGLAGNQPQHF	TGTGCCAGCTCACCACTAGGGCTGGCGGGCAATCAGCCCCAGCATTTT
.	few	TRBV12-3/TRBV12-4	TRBJ1-1	CASGLSSANTEAFF	TGTGCCAGCGGTCTATCCTCAGCGAACACTGAAGCTTTCTTT
TRBD2	few	TRBV9	TRBJ2-5	CASSVGGGIGETQYF	TGTGCCAGCAGCGTAGGCGGGGGGATCGGTGAGACCCAGTACTTC
TRBD1	many	TRBV27	TRBJ1-2	CASSFQDRAGYTF	TGTGCCAGCAGTTTCCAGGACAGGGCTGGCTACACCTTC
.	.	TRBV30	TRBJ2-2	CAWQLGANTGELFF	TGTGCCTGGCAGCTGGGAGCGAACACCGGGGAGCTGTTTTTT
TRBD1	many	TRBV7-3	TRBJ2-1	CASSLGTGVLNEQFF	TGTGCCAGCAGCTTAGGGACAGGGGTCCTCAATGAGCAGTTCTTC
TRBD2	.	TRBV9	TRBJ2-2	CASSDGLVAGELFF	TGTGCCAGCAGCGATGGACTAGTAGCCGGGGAGCTGTTTTTT
TRBD2	few	TRBV6-1	TRBJ2-1	CVSGGAGGPGHYNEQFF	TGTGTCAGCGGTGGCGCGGGAGGGCCCGGGCACTACAATGAGCAGTTCTTC
.	.	TRBV2	TRBJ1-6	CASSIDIVYNSPLHF	TGTGCCAGCAGTATTGATATCGTCTATAATTCACCCCTCCACTTT
TRBD1	few	TRBV11-2	TRBJ1-5	CASSTGTGGDQPQHF	TGTGCCAGCAGCACCGGGACAGGGGGCGATCAGCCCCAGCATTTT
TRBD1	few	TRBV13	TRBJ2-1	CASSRRPTGTGAYNEQFF	TGCGCCAGCAGCCGAAGACCCACCGGGACAGGGGCCTACAATGAGCAGTTCTTC
.	few	TRBV20-1	TRBJ2-7	CSAGVDSYEQYF	TGCAGTGCTGGAGTCGACTCCTACGAGCAGTACTTC
.	few	TRBV28	TRBJ1-2	CASSFSRGIYGYTF	TGTGCCAGCAGTTTCTCCCGTGGAATCTATGGCTACACCTTC
.	.	TRBV6-1	TRBJ2-6	CASSSNPGITGANVLTF	TGTGCCAGCAGTTCCAACCCTGGGATCACTGGGGCCAACGTCCTGACTTTC
.	.	TRBV30	TRBJ2-5	CAWSVGAATQETQYF	TGTGCCTGGAGTGTAGGGGCAGCGACACAAGAGACCCAGTACTTC
.	.	TRBV5-1	TRBJ2-7	CASSFEWTDYEQYF	TGCGCCAGCAGCTTCGAATGGACAGACTACGAGCAGTACTTC
.	few	TRBV10-3	TRBJ2-3	CAISESQGRGTDTQYF	TGTGCCATCAGTGAGTCACAGGGTCGCGGCACAGATACGCAGTATTTT
TRBD1	few	TRBV7-8	TRBJ2-2	CASSPRQGIYTGELFF	TGTGCCAGCAGCCCTAGACAGGGTATTTACACCGGGGAGCTGTTTTTT
.	few	TRBV6-1	TRBJ1-6	CASSRPGRDNSPLHF	TGTGCCAGCAGCCGACCGGGGAGGGATAATTCACCCCTCCACTTT